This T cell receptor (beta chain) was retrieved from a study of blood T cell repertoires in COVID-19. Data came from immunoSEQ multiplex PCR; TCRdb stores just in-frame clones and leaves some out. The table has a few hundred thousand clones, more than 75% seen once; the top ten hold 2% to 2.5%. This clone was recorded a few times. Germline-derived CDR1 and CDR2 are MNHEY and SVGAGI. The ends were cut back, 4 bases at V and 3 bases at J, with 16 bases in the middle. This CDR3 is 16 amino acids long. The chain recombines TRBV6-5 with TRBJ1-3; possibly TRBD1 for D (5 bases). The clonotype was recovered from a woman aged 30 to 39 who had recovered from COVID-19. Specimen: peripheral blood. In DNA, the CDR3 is TGTGCCAGCAGTTCCGACAGTCCGGGCAATGGAAACACCATATATTTT. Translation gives CASSSDSPGNGNTIYF.